The entry below gives a single T cell receptor beta chain sequence along with its context. The sample is drawn from a study of CD8 T cells in Susac syndrome. Study details: Each patient with Susac syndrome, at the time of blood draw, was therapy-naive, on corticosteroids, or on intravenous immunoglobulin alone.

Random hexamers were used to reverse transcribe roughly 0.45 to 1 ug of RNA. TCRdb reprocessed the immunoSEQ multiplex PCR reads with MiXCR, giving one entry per CDR3 protein. Of 92,000 or so distinct CDR3 sequences listed, about 96% are singletons. This sequence was found in a human donor with Susac syndrome. The sequenced material came from CD8+ T cells from PBMCs.

The CDR3 sequence is CAWSFSTGVHQYF. CDR3 coding DNA: TGTGCCTGGAGTTTTTCGACAGGGGTTCACCAGTACTTC. The rearrangement links TRBV30 to TRBJ2-5; 8 bases are a match to TRBD1. The ends lost 2 bases at V and 10 bases at J; junction bases unmatched: 9. CDR3 length: 13 residues. In germline, CDR1 is GTSNPN, CDR2 SVGIG (reference sequence).